Listed below are T cell receptor beta chains from one sample, sequenced in a study of T-cell memory formation after mild COVID-19. TCRdb ran MiXCR on the 5' RACE reads and lists one entry per CDR3 protein. The sample yields approximately 34,000 distinct CDR3 sequences, under 8% seen once. The sequenced sample consisted of PBMCs or a T cell subset sorted from them (not recorded which). These receptor sequences come from a man between 18 and 29 years old who had mild COVID-19 (a few samples of this study predate the infection). Cell type and time point are not known. CDR3s include the opening cysteine and the closing phenylalanine or tryptophan. The D gene is left open where the match is weak. Size values are once, few and many counts, or a class for expanded clones, and some rows have none.

j_call clone_size v_call d_call cdr3_aa cdr3_nt
TRBJ2-4 many TRBV7-2 NA CASSLRGENIQYF TGTGCCAGCAGCTTAAGAGGGGAAAACATTCAGTACTTC
TRBJ2-5 many TRBV20-1 NA CSAKAGMRGEGETQYF TGCAGTGCTAAGGCAGGGATGAGGGGGGAGGGAGAGACCCAGTACTTC
TRBJ2-3 many TRBV5-5 NA CASSLDSTDTQYF TGTGCCAGCAGCTTGGACAGCACAGATACGCAGTATTTT
TRBJ1-1 many TRBV4-2 TRBD1 CASSRTGTGKTEAFF TGTGCCAGCAGCCGGACCGGGACAGGGAAAACTGAAGCTTTCTTT
TRBJ1-5 few TRBV7-8 NA CASSSRDGSNQPQHF TGTGCCAGCAGCTCCCGGGACGGTAGCAATCAGCCCCAGCATTTT
TRBJ1-2 many TRBV6-2/TRBV6-3 NA CAGETRGGRGYTF TGTGCCGGGGAGACCAGGGGAGGACGTGGCTACACCTTC
TRBJ2-1 many TRBV7-2 NA CASSSSSWNEQFF TGTGCCAGCAGCTCCTCTAGCTGGAATGAGCAGTTCTTC
TRBJ1-4 NA TRBV3-1 NA CASSQFLPGSNEKLFF TGTGCCAGCAGCCAATTCCTCCCGGGATCAAATGAAAAACTGTTTTTT
TRBJ1-5 NA TRBV9 NA CALTRTNQPQHF TGTGCCCTAACCCGGACAAATCAGCCCCAGCATTTT
TRBJ1-5 many TRBV18 NA CASSPSQVSNQPQHF TGTGCCAGCTCACCTTCACAGGTTAGCAATCAGCCCCAGCATTTT
TRBJ2-1 many TRBV5-1 NA CASSLIGPDEQFF TGCGCCAGCAGCTTGATCGGTCCCGATGAGCAGTTCTTC
TRBJ2-3 many TRBV20-1 NA CSARDPARGPGTDTQYF TGCAGTGCTAGAGACCCGGCGAGAGGCCCCGGCACAGATACGCAGTATTTT
TRBJ1-6 NA TRBV7-6 TRBD1 CASSPRTGGDSPLHF TGTGCCAGCAGCCCTCGGACAGGGGGCGATTCACCCCTCCACTTT
TRBJ2-1 many TRBV7-7 NA CASSLGTDNEQFF TGTGCCAGCAGTTTAGGGACTGACAATGAGCAGTTCTTC
TRBJ1-2 many TRBV7-2 NA CASSFDWGGYTF TGTGCCAGCAGCTTTGACTGGGGGGGCTACACCTTC
TRBJ2-5 many TRBV5-1 NA CASSYRGSQETQYF TGCGCCAGCAGCTATCGGGGATCCCAAGAGACCCAGTACTTC
TRBJ2-7 many TRBV20-1 TRBD2 CSARKPVAGGPEQYF TGCAGTGCTAGAAAGCCCGTAGCGGGGGGGCCCGAGCAGTACTTC
TRBJ2-7 many TRBV12-3/TRBV12-4 NA CASSLSWDEQYF TGTGCCAGCAGTTTAAGCTGGGACGAGCAGTACTTC
TRBJ2-3 many TRBV6-2/TRBV6-3 NA CASSRPDTQYF TGTGCCAGCAGTCGGCCAGATACGCAGTATTTT